The 7 T cell receptor beta chains given below trace back to one sample, sequenced in a study of blood T cells in healthy people across ages. For the second PCR, which ran for about 7 to 11 cycles, a sample-barcoded 5' primer and a J-beta primer mix were used. TCRdb itself ran the 5' RACE reads through MiXCR, one entry per CDR3 protein. The table shows roughly 830,000 distinct CDR3 sequences, with 62% occurring only once. The source material was blood. Receptors were obtained from a man aged 25 to 40 in good health.

J is TRBJ2-2 and V is TRBV20-1; maybe TRBD1 (6 bases). The V end lost 5 bases, the J end lost 6 bases, and 19 bases lay between the germline ends. From germline, CDR1 is DFQATT and CDR2 SNEGSKA (reference sequence). The CDR3 totals 15 residues. This CDR3 reads CSASNARGQAGELFF. CDR3 bases: TGCAGTGCTTCAAACGCCAGGGGCCAGGCCGGGGAGCTGTTTTTT.

V and J are TRBV28 and TRBJ2-5, with TRBD1 matching 8 bases. The last part of the DNA fits TRBJ2-7 better; the J call may be wrong. CDR1 is MDHEN and CDR2 is SYDVKM in the germline V gene. The CDR3 covers 16 residues. CDR3 residues: CASSSQGAEDKYEQYF. DNA for the CDR3: TGTGCCAGCAGTTCCCAGGGGGCAGAAGATAAATACGAGCAGTACTTC.

This chain uses TRBV5-1 with TRBJ2-6, with D hard to call. The CDR3 consists of 16 residues. Per the germline V gene, CDR1 is SGHRS and CDR2 is YFSETQ. Trimming left V 3 bases short and J 0 bases short, with 10 bases between. In DNA, the CDR3 is TGCGCCAGCAGCTCCCCAGGCACCTCTGGGGCCAACGTCCTGACTTTC. This encodes CASSSPGTSGANVLTF.

The rearrangement joins TRBV3-1 to TRBJ2-1; 7 bases match TRBD1. Trimming at V came to 4 bases and at J to 10 bases, leaving 7 bases not matched to a gene. The CDR3 covers 13 residues. Germline CDR1 LGHDT, CDR2 YNNKEL (reference sequence). CDR3 sequence reads: CASSRDRPGEQFF. CDR3 in DNA: TGTGCCAGCAGCCGGGACAGACCAGGGGAGCAGTTCTTC.

J is TRBJ2-5 and V is TRBV20-1; D not certain. The CDR3 covers 15 residues. Germline values: CDR1 DFQATT, CDR2 SNEGSKA (reference sequence). V shed 5 bases and J shed 12 bases, with 28 bases lying between them. CDR3 sequence: CSAPDPTTMQPSEYF. For the CDR3, the DNA is TGCAGTGCTCCAGACCCTACGACAATGCAACCTTCGGAGTACTTC.

The CDR3 nucleotides read TGTGCTAGTGGTTTGGTAGTAGGGCAGTTCGTTGAGCAGTTCTTC. This sequence encodes CASGLVVGQFVEQFF. V gene TRBV12-5 combines with J gene TRBJ2-1, with no clear D. Germline V CDR1 and CDR2: LGHNT, FRNRAP. Trimming pared 0 bases from V and 9 bases from J, leaving 15 bases between. The CDR3 has 15 residues. The complete variable domain, with remaining parts taken from reference TRBV12-5 and TRBJ2-1, reads DARVTQTPRHKVTEMGQEVTMRCQPILGHNTVFWYRQTMMQGLELLAYFRNRAPLDDSGMPKDRFSAEMPDATLATLKIQPSEPRDSAVYFCASGLVVGQFVEQFFGPGTRLTVL.

The chain combines TRBV7-2 with TRBJ1-6, with TRBD1 as a possible D gene (6 bases). CDR3 length equals 16 residues. Germline CDR1 SGHTA, CDR2 FQGNSA. V was cut by 3 bases and J by 10 bases, with 19 bases left in between. The CDR3 region is CASSFTGARRSSPLHF. As DNA, the CDR3 is TGTGCCAGCAGCTTCACGGGGGCGCGAAGGAGCTCACCCCTCCACTTT.